One and the same sample provided the 21 T cell receptor beta chains below, sequenced in a study of cytomegalovirus exposure and HLA in healthy donors. Only in-frame clones appear in the TCRdb table, and some are missing; sequencing was by immunoSEQ multiplex PCR. This table holds roughly 60,000 clones, 90% to 95% found once. The sample comprised PBMCs. The receptors derive from a woman between 18 and 29 years old in good health and CMV-seronegative.

The V gene is TRBV6-1, the J gene TRBJ2-1, with D maybe TRBD1 (5 bases). Germline loops: CDR1 MNHNS, CDR2 SASEGT. V dropped 4 bases and J dropped 12 bases, with 13 bases sitting between them. The CDR3 is 12 residues long. The CDR3 DNA reads TGTGCCAGCAGTGCCCTCTCAGGGCCGCAGTTCTTC. Its protein product is CASSALSGPQFF.

V gene TRBV7-9 combines with J gene TRBJ2-1; 8 bases match TRBD1. V dropped 6 bases and J dropped 5; count of bases not matched to a gene: 9. CDR3 length: 15 amino acids. Germline V gene data show CDR1 as SEHNR and CDR2 as FQNEAQ (reference sequence). CDR3 amino acids: CASSPSGDRNNEQFF. CDR3 nucleotides: TGTGCCAGCAGTCCTTCTGGGGACAGGAACAATGAGCAGTTCTTC.

The chain joins TRBV10-3 to TRBJ2-7; possible D gene TRBD1, 5 bases. Germline CDR1 ENHRY, CDR2 SYGVKD. The CDR3 contains 12 residues. The V end was cut by 11 bases, the J end by 3 bases, with 14 bases between. CDR3 in amino acids: CASLGPSYEQYF. The CDR3 DNA reads as TGTGCCTCCCTGGGGCCCAGCTACGAGCAGTACTTC.

This clone appeared once. The J gene is TRBJ2-6, the V gene TRBV27, with no clear D. The V gene's germline CDR1 is MNHEY and CDR2 SMNVEV (reference sequence). The V end lost 3 bases, the J end lost 1 base, and 13 bases lay between the germline ends. The CDR3 covers 17 residues. The CDR3 coding sequence is TGTGCCAGCAGTTTTGTCTCGAGGCAATCTGGGGCCAACGTCCTGACTTTC. This encodes CASSFVSRQSGANVLTF. The full variable domain, its missing parts supplied by reference TRBV27 and TRBJ2-6, is EAQVTQNPRYLITVTGKKLTVTCSQNMNHEYMSWYRQDPGLGLRQIYYSMNVEVTDKGDVPEGYKVSRKEKRNFPLILESPSPNQTSLYFCASSFVSRQSGANVLTFGAGSRLTVL.

V usage is TRBV9 and J usage is TRBJ2-7; tentative D call: TRBD1 (5 bases). CDR3 size: 12 residues. Looked up from germline, CDR1 is SGDLS and CDR2 is YYNGEE. Between the trimmed V and J ends, which lost 3 bases and 6 bases, there was a span of 10 bases. The CDR3 here is CASSGTGFEQYF. CDR3 DNA: TGTGCCAGCAGCGGCACAGGATTCGAGCAGTACTTC.

Regarding this clone: Other DNA sequences in the same sample also yield this CDR3. This rearrangement joins TRBV18 to TRBJ2-7, with D unresolved. This CDR3 has 13 amino acids. V lost 2 bases, J lost 3 bases, and 8 bases lay in between. The V gene's germline CDR1 is KGHSH and CDR2 LQKENI. CDR3 in DNA: TGTGCCAGCTCACCAACCGGCGGCTACGAGCAGTACTTC. It is translated as CASSPTGGYEQYF.

The J gene is TRBJ2-7, the V gene TRBV10-3, with 7 bases identical to TRBD1. The CDR3 runs 15 residues. Looked up from germline, CDR1 is ENHRY and CDR2 is SYGVKD. The junction had 9 bases not matched to a gene; V was cut back by 7 bases and J by 0 bases. CDR3 loop: CAITSGTASSYEQYF. The CDR3 DNA follows: TGTGCCATCACTTCCGGGACAGCTAGCTCCTACGAGCAGTACTTC.

Regarding this clone: At one boundary the junction diverges from the germline segment, which might be a read error. The chain carries TRBV7-7 and TRBJ2-3; 9 bases match TRBD2. Germline CDR1 SSHAT, CDR2 FNYEAQ (reference sequence). This CDR3 spans 15 amino acids. This chain's CDR3 is CASSLAGDAADTQYF. The DNA of the CDR3 is TGTGCTAGCAGCTTAGCGGGAGATGCGGCAGATACGCAGTATTTT.

The chain joins TRBV2 to TRBJ2-7, with D tentatively TRBD1 (5 bases). The V end was cut by 3 bases, the J end by 6 bases, with 15 bases between. The CDR3 contains 14 residues. Germline V gene data show CDR1 as SNHLY and CDR2 as FYNNEI. The CDR3 loop reads CASSDRTRSSEQYF. DNA for the CDR3: TGTGCCAGCAGTGACAGGACAAGGTCGTCCGAGCAGTACTTC. Complete variable domain (other parts from reference TRBV2 and TRBJ2-7): EPEVTQTPSHQVTQMGQEVILRCVPISNHLYFYWYRQILGQKVEFLVSFYNNEISEKSEIFDDQFSVERPDGSNFTLKIRSTKLEDSAMYFCASSDRTRSSEQYFGPGTRLTVT.

The V and J genes are TRBV4-1 and TRBJ1-2; maybe TRBD1 (5 bases). Trimming took off 0 bases at V and 12 bases at J, with 11 bases between the two ends. CDR3 length equals 12 residues. Looked up from germline, CDR1 is MGHRA and CDR2 is YSYEKL. In nucleotides, the CDR3 is TGCGCCAGCAGCCAAGAAAGGGGCGAGAACACCTTC. Its protein product is CASSQERGENTF.

The chain links TRBV6-5 to TRBJ2-3; perhaps TRBD2 as D (6 bases). V dropped 0 bases and J dropped 4 bases, with 11 bases sitting between them. CDR3 size: 15 residues. Looked up from germline, CDR1 is MNHEY and CDR2 is SVGAGI. The CDR3 is CASSYSGGKADTQYF. The CDR3 bases are TGTGCCAGCAGTTACTCCGGCGGGAAGGCAGATACGCAGTATTTT.

V usage is TRBV18 and J usage is TRBJ2-3; the D gene is possibly TRBD2 (5 bases). V lost 0 bases and J lost 3, with 10 bases in between. The CDR3 loop spans 15 amino acids. CDR1 is KGHSH and CDR2 is LQKENI in the germline V gene. The CDR3 loop is CASSPPGASTDTQYF. The CDR3, as DNA: TGTGCCAGCTCACCACCGGGAGCTAGTACAGATACGCAGTATTTT.

The J gene is TRBJ2-2, the V gene TRBV9; TRBD2 agrees at 8 bases. The V and J ends lost 0 bases and 8 bases, in that order; junction bases with no gene match: 9. The CDR3 sequence is 16 residues long. Germline loops: CDR1 SGDLS, CDR2 YYNGEE. DNA for the CDR3: TGTGCCAGCAGCGTAGGGACCGGGAGGGCCTCTGGGGAGCTGTTTTTT. As protein: CASSVGTGRASGELFF.

The chain links TRBV11-3 to TRBJ1-1; D is undetermined. V was shortened by 1 base and J by 6 bases, with 3 bases between the two germline ends. Germline V gene sequence: CDR1 SGHNT, CDR2 YENEEA. The CDR3 spans 11 residues. CDR3 loop: CASSLGAEAFF. In DNA, the CDR3 is TGTGCCAGCAGCTTAGGCGCTGAAGCTTTCTTT.

Here the CDR3 reads CASGAGQWNTEAFF. In DNA form, the CDR3 reads TGCGCCAGCGGGGCCGGACAGTGGAACACTGAAGCTTTCTTT. This rearrangement joins TRBV5-1 to TRBJ1-1; a weak D match, TRBD1 (6 bases). The CDR3 spans 14 residues. Looked up from germline, CDR1 is SGHRS and CDR2 is YFSETQ. Trimming removed 7 bases from V and 1 base from J, with 14 bases in between.

CDR3 in amino acids: CASRGTANTEAFF. The CDR3 coding sequence is TGTGCCAGCAGGGGGACAGCGAACACTGAAGCTTTCTTT. This chain links TRBV28 with TRBJ1-1; TRBD1 matches 7 bases. Germline CDR1 reads MDHEN; CDR2 reads SYDVKM. J gave up 1 base and V 6 bases, and 2 bases lay outside the gene matches. The length of the CDR3 is 13 residues. The entire variable domain, with the rest obtained from reference TRBV28 and TRBJ1-1, is as follows: DVKVTQSSRYLVKRTGEKVFLECVQDMDHENMFWYRQDPGLGLRLIYFSYDVKMKEKGDIPEGYSVSREKKERFSLILESASTNQTSMYLCASRGTANTEAFFGQGTRLTVV.

The CDR3 DNA reads TGTGCCAGCAGTGACAGGGGGCACGGAAACACCATATATTTT. Its translation: CASSDRGHGNTIYF. The rearrangement links TRBV6-1 to TRBJ1-3, with 8 bases lining up with TRBD1. The CDR3 is made up of 14 amino acids. The V gene end was trimmed by 3 bases and the J gene end by 4 bases; junction bases not matched to a gene: 2. Germline CDR1 and CDR2: MNHNS and SASEGT.

This sequence joins TRBV7-8 and TRBJ1-5, with a possible D match to TRBD1 (6 bases). The CDR3 is made up of 16 amino acids. V lost 3 bases to trimming and J lost 4 bases, with 16 bases between them. In germline, CDR1 is SGHVS, CDR2 FQNEAQ. This CDR3 is CASSLLGGPGNQPQHF. For the CDR3, the DNA is TGTGCCAGCAGCTTGTTGGGGGGGCCGGGAAATCAGCCCCAGCATTTT. The full variable domain, with the rest looked up from reference TRBV7-8 and TRBJ1-5, is GAGVSQSPRYKVAKRGQDVALRCDPISGHVSLFWYQQALGQGPEFLTYFQNEAQLDKSGLPSDRFFAERPEGSVSTLKIQRTQQEDSAVYLCASSLLGGPGNQPQHFGDGTRLSIL.

This clone was seen once. The rearrangement uses TRBV7-9 and TRBJ1-1; a possible D gene is TRBD1 (6 bases). This CDR3 is built from 17 residues. Germline V gives CDR1 SEHNR, CDR2 FQNEAQ (reference sequence). Trimming removed 1 base at V and 4 bases at J, with 19 bases between. The CDR3 bases are TGTGCCAGCAGCTTAGTACAGGGAAGCTATCTTGGCACTGAAGCTTTCTTT. Its translation: CASSLVQGSYLGTEAFF.

J is TRBJ2-6 and V is TRBV19; D perhaps matches TRBD2 (6 bases). Germline loops: CDR1 LNHDA, CDR2 SQIVND (reference sequence). This CDR3 contains 18 residues. V lost 4 bases to trimming and J lost 1 base, with 17 bases between them. The CDR3, as DNA: TGTGCCAGTAGTACAACCGGGAGAAGGGAATCTGGGGCCAACGTCCTGACTTTC. Translating it yields CASSTTGRRESGANVLTF.

The gene calls are TRBV2 and TRBJ1-2; 7 bases map to TRBD1. Germline CDR1 reads SNHLY; CDR2 reads FYNNEI. V dropped 8 bases and J dropped 3; count of bases not matched to a gene: 9. There are 14 residues in the CDR3. The CDR3 DNA is TGTGCCAGCGGGAAGGACAGGAGTTACTATGGCTACACCTTC. Protein: CASGKDRSYYGYTF.